The next 15 T cell receptor beta chains were all read from a single sample in a study of CD8+ T cells in alopecia areata. Treatment denoted: oral pan-JAK inhibitor, 5-10 mg twice daily. Investigators isolated RNA and reverse transcribed it into cDNA to act as the sequencing template. TCRdb's table, derived via immunoSEQ multiplex PCR, lists solely in-frame clones and lacks some. The repertoire includes around 150,000 clones, approximately 60% of them detected once, and around 14% sits in the top ten. The material was CD4+ T cells sorted from blood, obtained at week 24, from a patient treated with tofacitinib. These receptors originate from a human donor with alopecia areata.

This clone has only a few counts. The chain is built from TRBV29-1 and TRBJ1-6, with 8 bases fitting TRBD1. V was pared by 6 bases and J by 6 bases, with 4 bases of the junction left unmatched. The CDR3 spans 13 residues. Germline V gives CDR1 SQVTM, CDR2 ANQGSEA. The CDR3 spells CSVGQGINSPLHF. The CDR3 DNA is TGCAGCGTCGGACAGGGAATTAATTCACCCCTCCACTTT.

This clone came up a few times. The DNA of the CDR3 is TGTGCCAGCAGTTACTCTGGGAGTGAAGCTTTCTTT. This sequence encodes CASSYSGSEAFF. The rearrangement joins TRBV6-6 to TRBJ1-1; D gene ambiguous. V dropped 0 bases and J dropped 7 bases, with 6 bases sitting between them. Germline assignment: CDR1 MNHNY and CDR2 SVGAGI (reference sequence). The CDR3 loop spans 12 amino acids.

This clone was observed a handful of times. J is TRBJ1-5 and V is TRBV6-6; D call uncertain. The length of the CDR3 is 16 residues. Germline V CDR1 and CDR2: MNHNY, SVGAGI (reference sequence). Trimming removed 2 bases at V and 3 bases at J, with 14 bases between. The CDR3 region is CASSYTVSRDNQPQHF. The CDR3 region has the DNA TGTGCCAGCAGTTACACGGTGAGCCGGGACAATCAGCCCCAGCATTTT.

This clone appeared once. This chain connects TRBV7-8 to TRBJ1-5; D unclear. This CDR3 is 13 amino acids long. Trimming shortened V by 3 bases and J by 7 bases, and 10 bases separated the two germline ends. Germline lookup yields CDR1 SGHVS and CDR2 FQNEAQ. In DNA, the CDR3 is TGTGCCAGCAGCTTTCAGGATGGGCAGCCCCAGCATTTT. This encodes CASSFQDGQPQHF.

V usage is TRBV27 and J usage is TRBJ1-6; D gene uncertain. Germline CDR1 MNHEY, CDR2 SMNVEV (reference sequence). The CDR3 length is 16 residues. V lost 6 bases and J 7 bases, leaving 19 bases between the germline ends. CDR3 amino acids: CASSLTRTRSNSPLHF. The CDR3 DNA reads as TGTGCCAGCAGCCTGACCCGGACGAGGTCCAATTCACCCCTCCACTTT.

V and J are TRBV29-1 and TRBJ1-1; possible D gene TRBD1, 5 bases. This CDR3 has 13 amino acids. Germline V lookup: CDR1 SQVTM, CDR2 ANQGSEA. V was trimmed by 0 bases and J by 4 bases, leaving 9 bases between them. CDR3: CSVEDWGGTEAFF. CDR3 coding DNA: TGCAGCGTTGAAGACTGGGGCGGCACTGAAGCTTTCTTT. Together with reference TRBV29-1 and TRBJ1-1, the CDR3 gives the full variable domain: SAVISQKPSRDICQRGTSLTIQCQVDSQVTMMFWYRQQPGQSLTLIATANQGSEATYESGFVIDKFPISRPNLTFSTLTVSNMSPEDSSIYLCSVEDWGGTEAFFGQGTRLTVV.

This clone was observed once. The rearrangement links TRBV5-1 to TRBJ1-6, with a possible D match to TRBD1 (5 bases). The length of the CDR3 is 15 residues. The V end was cut by 0 bases, the J end by 12 bases, with 16 bases between. Germline V gives CDR1 SGHRS, CDR2 YFSETQ. In DNA, the CDR3 is TGCGCCAGCAGCTTGGAGGGGTCGGGAAAGGTACCCCTCCACTTT. This gives the protein CASSLEGSGKVPLHF.

This clone was detected only once. The chain joins TRBV29-1 to TRBJ1-1; D uncertain. Germline V gives CDR1 SQVTM, CDR2 ANQGSEA. The CDR3 covers 11 residues. The V end lost 2 bases, the J end lost 2 bases, and 3 bases lay between the germline ends. Written as DNA, the CDR3 is TGCAGCGTTGAATATAACACTGAAGCTTTCTTT. Translating gives CSVEYNTEAFF.

The gene calls are TRBV29-1 and TRBJ1-5; 9 bases align to TRBD1. V gave up 4 bases and J gave up 4 bases; unmatched junction bases: 2. The germline CDR1 and CDR2 sequences are SQVTM and ANQGSEA. The CDR3 totals 13 residues. This CDR3 is CSVGDRVNQPQHF. CDR3 DNA sequence: TGCAGCGTTGGGGACAGGGTTAATCAGCCCCAGCATTTT.

The chain has TRBV29-1 and TRBJ1-3; D is unresolved. V was pared by 7 bases and J by 4 bases, with 8 bases between. CDR3 length: 11 amino acids. Germline V gene lookup returns CDR1 SQVTM and CDR2 ANQGSEA. In DNA form, the CDR3 reads TGCAGCGCGGTGGAAGGAAACACCATATATTTT. Translating gives CSAVEGNTIYF.

The gene calls are TRBV7-9 and TRBJ2-3; D is possibly TRBD2 (5 bases). This CDR3 is built from 13 residues. Germline-derived CDR1 and CDR2 are SEHNR and FQNEAQ (reference sequence). Deletions cut 5 bases from V and 3 bases from J, with 9 bases between. CDR3: CASSQTRTDTQYF. CDR3 nucleotides: TGTGCCAGCAGCCAAACTAGAACAGATACGCAGTATTTT.

V usage is TRBV28 and J usage is TRBJ2-1, with D perhaps TRBD2 (5 bases). Germline V gives CDR1 MDHEN, CDR2 SYDVKM. There are 13 residues in the CDR3. Trimming left V 6 bases short and J 9 bases short, with 15 bases between. CDR3 sequence: CASRRELPPEQFF. CDR3 nucleotide sequence: TGTGCCAGCAGGAGGGAACTACCCCCTGAGCAGTTCTTC.

In DNA, the CDR3 is TGTGCCAGCCAACCCCAGGGGAGGTCCTACGAGCAGTACTTC. It is translated as CASQPQGRSYEQYF. The V and J genes are TRBV27 and TRBJ2-7; the D call may be TRBD1 or TRBD2 (6 bases each). The V gene's germline CDR1 is MNHEY and CDR2 SMNVEV (reference sequence). The CDR3 sequence is 14 residues long. Deletions cut 8 bases from V and 1 base from J, with 15 bases between.

The V call is TRBV23-1, the J call TRBJ2-7; 7 nucleotides align to TRBD1. TRBV23-1 carries the ORF label, with uncertain function. V dropped 4 bases and J dropped 2; count of bases not matched to a gene: 11. The CDR3 runs to 16 residues. The chain's CDR3 is CASSPRDRQSAYEQYF. The CDR3 DNA follows: TGCGCCAGCAGTCCTCGGGACAGACAGTCGGCCTACGAGCAGTACTTC.

This clone has a handful of counts. This sequence joins TRBV7-8 and TRBJ1-2, with D hard to call. With 1 base removed from V and 5 bases from J, the gap between germline ends came to 11 bases. Looked up from germline, CDR1 is SGHVS and CDR2 is FQNEAQ. The CDR3 sequence is 14 residues long. For the CDR3, the DNA is TGTGCCAGCAGCTTAGACCAGCGGGGATATGGCTACACCTTC. This gives the protein CASSLDQRGYGYTF.